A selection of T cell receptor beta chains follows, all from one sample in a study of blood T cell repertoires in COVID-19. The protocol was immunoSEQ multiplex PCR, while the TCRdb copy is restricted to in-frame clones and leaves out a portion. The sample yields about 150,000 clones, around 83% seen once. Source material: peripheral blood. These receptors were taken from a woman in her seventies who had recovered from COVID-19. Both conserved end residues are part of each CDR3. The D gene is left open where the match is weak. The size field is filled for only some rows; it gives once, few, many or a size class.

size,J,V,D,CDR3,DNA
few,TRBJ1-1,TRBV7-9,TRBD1,CAQGAGTEAFF,TGTGCCCAGGGGGCAGGGACTGAAGCTTTCTTT
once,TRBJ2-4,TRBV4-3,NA,CASSQVYLAKNIQYF,TGCGCCAGCAGCCAAGTCTACTTAGCCAAAAACATTCAGTACTTC
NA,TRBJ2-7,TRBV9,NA,CASSPTAPRVPYEQYF,TGTGCCAGCAGCCCAACGGCCCCGCGGGTCCCCTACGAGCAGTACTTC
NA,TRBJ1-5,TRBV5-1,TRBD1,CASSHDGQGNQPQHF,TGCGCCAGCAGCCACGACGGACAGGGCAATCAGCCCCAGCATTTT
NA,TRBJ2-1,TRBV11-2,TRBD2,CASRTSGGNEQFF,TGTGCCAGCCGCACCTCGGGGGGCAATGAGCAGTTCTTC
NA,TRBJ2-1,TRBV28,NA,CATGDRFNLYNEQFF,TGTGCCACCGGAGACAGGTTCAACCTCTACAATGAGCAGTTCTTC
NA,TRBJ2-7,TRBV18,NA,CASSPATRFYEQYF,TGTGCCAGCTCACCAGCTACCCGCTTTTACGAGCAGTACTTC
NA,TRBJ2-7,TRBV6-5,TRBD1,CASSYQTGGVAYEQYF,TGTGCCAGCAGTTACCAGACAGGGGGTGTAGCCTACGAGCAGTACTTC
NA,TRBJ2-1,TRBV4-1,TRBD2,CASSPGGRPYNEQFF,TGCGCCAGCAGCCCTGGCGGGAGACCCTACAATGAGCAGTTCTTC
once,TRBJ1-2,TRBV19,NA,CASSNSGNYGYTF,TGTGCCAGTAGTAACTCAGGGAACTATGGCTACACCTTC
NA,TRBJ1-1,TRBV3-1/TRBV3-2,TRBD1,CASSPRGFGAEAFF,TGTGCCAGCAGCCCCAGGGGGTTCGGGGCTGAAGCTTTCTTT
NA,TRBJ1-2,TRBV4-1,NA,CASSQDGAGRGYGYTF,TGCGCCAGCAGCCAAGATGGGGCAGGGAGGGGGTATGGCTACACCTTC
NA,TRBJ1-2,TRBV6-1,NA,CASSEADRNYGYTF,TGTGCCAGCAGTGAAGCCGACAGGAACTATGGCTACACCTTC
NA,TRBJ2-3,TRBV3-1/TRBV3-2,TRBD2,CASSQEGPGTSGSTDTQYF,TGTGCCAGCAGCCAAGAGGGCCCCGGGACTAGCGGTAGCACAGATACGCAGTATTTT
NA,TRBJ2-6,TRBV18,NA,CASSLDSRSGANVLTF,TGTGCCAGCTCACTGGACAGCCGCTCTGGGGCCAACGTCCTGACTTTC
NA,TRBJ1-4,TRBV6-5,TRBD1,CASTRDRDSEKLFF,TGTGCCAGCACCCGGGACAGGGATAGCGAAAAACTGTTTTTT
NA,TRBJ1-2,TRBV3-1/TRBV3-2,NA,CASSHLEGGYTF,TGTGCCAGCAGCCATCTGGAGGGTGGCTACACCTTC
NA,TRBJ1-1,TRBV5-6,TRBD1,CASSPGTVRWNTEAFF,TGTGCCAGCAGCCCCGGGACAGTGCGATGGAACACTGAAGCTTTCTTT
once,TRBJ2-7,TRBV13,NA,CASSPVDWQGSYEQYF,TGTGCCAGCAGCCCCGTCGATTGGCAGGGTTCCTACGAGCAGTACTTC
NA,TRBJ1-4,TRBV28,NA,CASSSPGAEANEKLFF,TGTGCCAGCAGTTCCCCAGGGGCAGAGGCTAATGAAAAACTGTTTTTT
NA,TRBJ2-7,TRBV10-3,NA,CAISEGQRGEQYF,TGTGCCATCAGTGAGGGCCAAAGGGGGGAGCAGTACTTC
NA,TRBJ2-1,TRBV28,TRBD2,CASSLSGRNDEQFF,TGTGCCAGCAGTCTTAGCGGGAGGAACGATGAGCAGTTCTTC
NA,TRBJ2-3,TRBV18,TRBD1,CASSPDRAADTQYF,TGTGCCAGCTCACCGGACAGGGCCGCAGATACGCAGTATTTT
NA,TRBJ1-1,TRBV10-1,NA,CATKRAENTEAFF,TGCGCCACCAAGAGGGCCGAGAACACTGAAGCTTTCTTT
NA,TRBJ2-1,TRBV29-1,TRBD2,CSVERGLAGAEQFF,TGCAGCGTTGAACGGGGACTAGCCGGTGCTGAGCAGTTCTTC
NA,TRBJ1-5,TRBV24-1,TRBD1,CATSDPRTGLLQPQHF,TGTGCCACCAGTGACCCCCGGACAGGCCTCTTGCAGCCCCAGCATTTT
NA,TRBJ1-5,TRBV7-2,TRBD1,CASSLRGGTGANQPQHF,TGTGCCAGCAGCTTACGGGGTGGGACAGGGGCCAATCAGCCCCAGCATTTT
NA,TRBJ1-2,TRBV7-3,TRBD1,CANHAGGQGADGYTF,TGTGCCAACCACGCCGGGGGACAGGGGGCAGATGGCTACACCTTC
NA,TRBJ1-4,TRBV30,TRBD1,CAWRPQKGAANEKLFF,TGTGCCTGGAGACCTCAGAAGGGGGCAGCTAATGAAAAACTGTTTTTT
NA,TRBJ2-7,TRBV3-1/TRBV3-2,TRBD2,CASSPTSGSVEQYF,TGTGCCAGCAGCCCAACTAGCGGGAGTGTCGAGCAGTACTTC
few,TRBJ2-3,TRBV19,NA,CASTGGAPDTQYF,TGTGCCAGTACTGGGGGGGCTCCGGATACGCAGTATTTT
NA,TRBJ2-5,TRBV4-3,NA,CASSPSSVQTGETQYF,TGCGCCAGCAGCCCCTCTAGCGTTCAGACCGGAGAGACCCAGTACTTC
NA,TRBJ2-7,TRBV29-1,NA,CSVVGQYEQYF,TGCAGCGTTGTTGGGCAATACGAGCAGTACTTC
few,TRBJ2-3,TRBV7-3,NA,CASSLTWATTDTQYF,TGTGCCAGCAGCTTAACGTGGGCCACAACAGATACGCAGTATTTT
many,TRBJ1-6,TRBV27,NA,CASSRGGVDSPLHF,TGTGCCAGCAGTCGGGGGGGGGTGGATTCACCCCTCCACTTT
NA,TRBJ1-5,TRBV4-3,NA,CASSQDVYQPQHF,TGCGCCAGCAGCCAAGACGTGTATCAGCCCCAGCATTTT
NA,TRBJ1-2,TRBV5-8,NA,CASSLAGSYGYTF,TGTGCCAGCAGCTTGGCCGGGAGCTATGGCTACACCTTC
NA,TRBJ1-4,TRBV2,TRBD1,CASRPGQGREKLFF,TGTGCCAGCAGACCCGGACAGGGGAGGGAAAAACTGTTTTTT
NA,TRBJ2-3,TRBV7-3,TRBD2,CASSSTSGPYDTQYF,TGTGCCAGCAGCTCGACTAGCGGGCCTTATGATACGCAGTATTTT
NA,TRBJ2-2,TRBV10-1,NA,CATLITAASRELFF,TGCGCCACCCTCATTACTGCTGCGTCGAGGGAGCTGTTTTTT
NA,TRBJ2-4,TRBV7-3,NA,CASSLTGSRSGEAKNIQYF,TGTGCCAGCAGCTTAACGGGCTCAAGGTCGGGAGAGGCCAAAAACATTCAGTACTTC
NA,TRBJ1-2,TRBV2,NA,CASSRKTGFYGYTF,TGTGCCAGCAGTCGAAAGACAGGATTCTATGGCTACACCTTC